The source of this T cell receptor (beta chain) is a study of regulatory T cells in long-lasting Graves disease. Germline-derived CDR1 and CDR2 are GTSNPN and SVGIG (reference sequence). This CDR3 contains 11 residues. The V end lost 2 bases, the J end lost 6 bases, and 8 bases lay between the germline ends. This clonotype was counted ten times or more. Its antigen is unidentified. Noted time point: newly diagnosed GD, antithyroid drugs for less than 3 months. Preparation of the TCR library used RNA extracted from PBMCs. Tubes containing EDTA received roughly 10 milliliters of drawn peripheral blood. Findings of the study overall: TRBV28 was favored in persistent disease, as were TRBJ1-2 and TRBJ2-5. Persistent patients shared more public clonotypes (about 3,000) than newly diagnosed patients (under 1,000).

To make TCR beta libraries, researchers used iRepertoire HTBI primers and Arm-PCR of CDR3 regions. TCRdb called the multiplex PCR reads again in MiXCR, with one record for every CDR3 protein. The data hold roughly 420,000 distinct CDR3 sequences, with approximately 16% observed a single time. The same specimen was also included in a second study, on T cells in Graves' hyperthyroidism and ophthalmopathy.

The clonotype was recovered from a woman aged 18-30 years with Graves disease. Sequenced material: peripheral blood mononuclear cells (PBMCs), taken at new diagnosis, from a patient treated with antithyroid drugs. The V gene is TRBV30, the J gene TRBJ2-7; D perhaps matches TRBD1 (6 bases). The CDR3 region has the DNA TGTGCCTGGAGTTCAGGGGCCGAGCAGTACTTC. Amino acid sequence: CAWSSGAEQYF.